This T cell receptor beta chain was sequenced in a study of T cell responses to AZD1222 COVID-19 vaccine. Study conclusions and caveats: Among spike-specific TCRs, nearly half reportedly target unmutated variant regions.

Trimming shortened V by 0 bases and J by 0 bases, and 5 bases separated the two germline ends. The V gene's germline CDR1 is SGHTA and CDR2 FQGNSA. This CDR3 comprises 15 residues. With respect to this clone: As yet, its antigen is unknown.

The data were produced by immunoSEQ multiplex PCR, yet TCRdb's version contains in-frame clones alone and is incomplete. The top ten hold around 8% of the sample, which has some 92,000 clones, approximately 91% seen once. This TCR derives from an adult in good health. The chain carries TRBV7-2 and TRBJ1-4, with unresolved D. The starting material was peripheral blood, obtained on day 0 of AZD1222 vaccination. This CDR3 reads CASSLALATNEKLFF. The CDR3 nucleotides are TGTGCCAGCAGCTTAGCGCTTGCAACTAATGAAAAACTGTTTTTT. Combining the CDR3 with reference TRBV7-2 and TRBJ1-4 gives the whole variable domain GAGVSQSPSNKVTEKGKDVELRCDPISGHTALYWYRQSLGQGLEFLIYFQGNSAPDKSGLPSDRFSAERTGGSVSTLTIQRTQQEDSAVYLCASSLALATNEKLFFGSGTQLSVL.